The 28 T cell receptor beta chains presented below share a single source sample, sequenced in a study of T cell changes during pregnancy in multiple sclerosis. Measured with immunoSEQ multiplex PCR; TCRdb has only the in-frame clones, and not every one. The sample contains some 60,000 clones, around 93% of which appear only once. The input for sequencing was peripheral blood, taken after pregnancy. All receptors derive from a female donor with multiple sclerosis, enrolled in a pregnancy study.

The chain is built from TRBV10-3 and TRBJ2-1; 8 nucleotides line up with TRBD2. With 6 bases clipped from V and 7 bases from J, the junction kept 5 bases outside the gene matches. Germline-derived CDR1 and CDR2 are ENHRY and SYGVKD. CDR3 length equals 13 residues. CDR3 sequence (DNA): TGTGCCATCAGCGGGAGGGCTGGAAATGAGCAGTTCTTC. Translation: CAISGRAGNEQFF.

The chain carries TRBV5-4 and TRBJ2-2; 11 nucleotides match TRBD2. CDR3 length: 15 amino acids. V lost 2 bases to trimming and J lost 11 bases; unmatched junction nucleotides: 8. From germline, CDR1 is SGHNT and CDR2 YYREEE (reference sequence). The CDR3 loop is CASSFWASGRTELFF. In nucleotides, the CDR3 is TGTGCCAGCAGCTTTTGGGCTAGCGGGAGGACCGAGCTGTTTTTT.

The rearrangement uses TRBV28 and TRBJ1-5; D gene unclear. The CDR3 loop spans 13 amino acids. CDR1 and CDR2 from the germline V gene are MDHEN and SYDVKM. Trimming stripped 7 bases from V and 3 bases from J, with 10 bases between. CDR3 in amino acids: CASMVQNNQPQHF. The CDR3 DNA reads as TGTGCCAGCATGGTACAGAACAATCAGCCCCAGCATTTT.

The chain employs TRBV5-1 and TRBJ1-1, with TRBD1 as a possible D gene (5 bases). The CDR3 extends over 15 amino acids. V dropped 2 bases and J dropped 1 base, with 12 bases sitting between them. The germline CDR1 and CDR2 sequences are SGHRS and YFSETQ. The CDR3 nucleotides read TGCGCCAGCAGCTTCCTCGGGGGGTCGAACACTGAAGCTTTCTTT. Translation: CASSFLGGSNTEAFF.

J is TRBJ1-5 and V is TRBV19; tentative D call: TRBD1 (5 bases). There are 15 residues in the CDR3. The germline gives CDR1 LNHDA, CDR2 SQIVND (reference sequence). V gave up 4 bases and J gave up 4 bases, with 14 bases separating them. The CDR3 reads CASSKRAGRNQPQHF. The CDR3 DNA follows: TGTGCCAGTAGTAAAAGGGCAGGGAGGAATCAGCCCCAGCATTTT.

The V call is TRBV19, the J call TRBJ2-1; 7 bases match TRBD1. Trimming at V came to 3 bases and at J to 9 bases, leaving 5 bases not matched to a gene. From germline, CDR1 is LNHDA and CDR2 SQIVND (reference sequence). This CDR3 spans 13 amino acids. The CDR3 reads CASSMKKGAEQFF. CDR3 coding DNA: TGTGCCAGTAGTATGAAAAAGGGGGCTGAGCAGTTCTTC.

The chain couples TRBV2 to TRBJ2-7, with TRBD2 identical over 7 bases. With V trimmed by 4 bases and J by 6 bases, 3 bases remained unmatched. This CDR3 contains 12 residues. Germline V gene sequence: CDR1 SNHLY, CDR2 FYNNEI. CDR3: CASSGTSGEQYF. The CDR3 DNA is TGTGCCAGCAGTGGGACTAGTGGCGAGCAGTACTTC.

The rearrangement uses TRBV28 and TRBJ2-5; no definite D call. This CDR3 region has 15 residues. Deletions cut 7 bases from V and 1 base from J, with 16 bases between. Germline V gives CDR1 MDHEN, CDR2 SYDVKM. The CDR3 DNA sequence: TGTGCCAGCAATTCCCCCAGCGCGCTCCAAGAGACCCAGTACTTC. Translation: CASNSPSALQETQYF.

The genes are TRBV9 and TRBJ2-2, with D possibly TRBD1 on 6 matching bases. The CDR3 spans 15 residues. CDR1 and CDR2 (germline): SGDLS, YYNGEE. Trimming removed 4 bases from V and 0 bases from J, with 10 bases in between. In DNA form, the CDR3 reads TGTGCCAGCAGCCCCTGGACAGCGAACACCGGGGAGCTGTTTTTT. This translates into CASSPWTANTGELFF.

This chain connects TRBV5-4 to TRBJ2-3, with a weak D call TRBD1 (6 bases). This CDR3 comprises 13 residues. Germline V gene sequence: CDR1 SGHNT, CDR2 YYREEE (reference sequence). Trimming pared 3 bases from V and 4 bases from J, leaving 9 bases between. In DNA, the CDR3 is TGTGCCAGCAGCTCCGGACAGTCAGATACGCAGTATTTT. Amino acids: CASSSGQSDTQYF.

This clone was seen only once. The chain recombines TRBV5-6 with TRBJ2-7, with no clear D. V was trimmed by 0 bases and J by 0 bases, leaving 7 bases between them. CDR1 is SGHDT and CDR2 is YYEEEE in the germline V gene. This CDR3 has 14 amino acids. This CDR3 is CASSLVQYSYEQYF. In nucleotides, the CDR3 is TGTGCCAGCAGCTTGGTGCAGTACTCCTACGAGCAGTACTTC.

The CDR3 DNA reads as TGTGCCAGCAGCCCTTTTCCGGGACAGGGAAACACCGGGGAGCTGTTTTTT. It is translated as CASSPFPGQGNTGELFF. The gene calls are TRBV9 and TRBJ2-2; TRBD1 agrees at 9 bases. Trimming at V came to 4 bases and at J to 2 bases, leaving 9 bases not matched to a gene. This CDR3 is 17 amino acids long. Germline V gene data show CDR1 as SGDLS and CDR2 as YYNGEE.

The V call is TRBV29-1, the J call TRBJ1-2, with D possibly matching TRBD1 (6 bases). The CDR3 is 12 residues long. V was cut by 6 bases and J by 6 bases, with 14 bases left in between. CDR1 SQVTM and CDR2 ANQGSEA come from the germline V gene. The CDR3 bases are TGCAGCGTCCAGGACAGCCGAGATGGCTACACCTTC. As protein: CSVQDSRDGYTF.

The V and J genes are TRBV14 and TRBJ2-1; 9 bases align to TRBD1. The CDR3 sequence is 12 residues long. Germline CDR1 reads SGHDN; CDR2 reads FVKESK. Trimming removed 0 bases from V and 14 bases from J; junction bases left unmatched: 2. In nucleotides, the CDR3 is TGTGCCAGCAGCCAAGATCGGGACAGGGAGTTCTTC. Amino acid sequence: CASSQDRDREFF.

The J gene is TRBJ2-1, the V gene TRBV10-3; 9 bases line up with TRBD1. The junction had 16 bases not matched to a gene; V was cut back by 6 bases and J by 7 bases. CDR1 and CDR2 (germline): ENHRY, SYGVKD. This CDR3 is 17 amino acids long. The CDR3 sequence is CAIRDAWDREGRNEQFF. The CDR3 DNA sequence: TGTGCCATCAGGGATGCCTGGGACAGGGAGGGTAGAAATGAGCAGTTCTTC.

The genes are TRBV13 and TRBJ2-7; 11 positions match TRBD2. CDR1 PRHDT and CDR2 FYEKMQ come from the germline V gene (reference sequence). The CDR3 sequence is 15 residues long. V lost 0 bases and J lost 6; bases outside the gene matches: 4. The CDR3 sequence: CASSLGALAGGEQYF. CDR3 in DNA: TGTGCCAGCAGCTTAGGTGCCCTAGCGGGAGGCGAGCAGTACTTC.

The chain uses TRBV4-2 and TRBJ2-1; D might be TRBD2 (6 bases). CDR1 and CDR2 (germline): LGHNA, YNFKEQ. V was cut by 0 bases and J by 8 bases, with 17 bases left in between. This CDR3 has 16 amino acids. For the CDR3, the DNA is TGTGCCAGCAGCCAAGAACTAGCAGGGAATAGGCATGAGCAGTTCTTC. Amino acid sequence: CASSQELAGNRHEQFF.

This chain connects TRBV5-1 to TRBJ1-4, with 7 bases fitting TRBD1. Germline CDR1 SGHRS, CDR2 YFSETQ. There are 13 residues in the CDR3. Unmatched junction bases numbered 7, after V lost 5 bases and J lost 9 bases. CDR3 nucleotide sequence: TGCGCCAGCAGAACCGGGACAGAGAAAAAACTGTTTTTT. Translating gives CASRTGTEKKLFF.

The chain employs TRBV19 and TRBJ2-3; D is perhaps TRBD2 (6 bases). Germline CDR1 LNHDA, CDR2 SQIVND (reference sequence). V was pared by 3 bases and J by 3 bases, with 10 bases between. The CDR3 has 14 residues. The CDR3 loop is CASSIDAGTDTQYF. The CDR3 DNA reads TGTGCCAGTAGTATCGACGCGGGGACAGATACGCAGTATTTT.

V usage is TRBV28 and J usage is TRBJ2-2; TRBD1 might be the D (6 bases). V shed 7 bases and J shed 5 bases, with 26 bases lying between them. From germline, CDR1 is MDHEN and CDR2 SYDVKM. The CDR3 spans 18 residues. DNA of the CDR3: TGTGCCAGCACCCCCCGGCAGGGGCGCATATCTTGGACCGGGGAGCTGTTTTTT. Amino acid sequence: CASTPRQGRISWTGELFF.

The chain combines TRBV27 with TRBJ2-1, with no clear D. V lost 5 bases, J lost 7 bases, and 18 bases lay in between. CDR1 is MNHEY, CDR2 SMNVEV, per germline (reference sequence). The CDR3 runs 15 residues. Written as DNA, the CDR3 is TGTGCCAGCAGTCCCCGAAGAAAGGAGTATAATGAGCAGTTCTTC. This translates into CASSPRRKEYNEQFF.

This clone showed up just once. The genes are TRBV19 and TRBJ2-7; 8 bases line up with TRBD1. The CDR3 length is 15 residues. J gave up 3 bases and V 3 bases, and 7 bases lay outside the gene matches. The germline gives CDR1 LNHDA, CDR2 SQIVND (reference sequence). The CDR3 DNA reads TGTGCCAGTAGTATCCCCGGGACAGGAAACTACGAGCAGTACTTC. Encoded protein: CASSIPGTGNYEQYF.

As for this clone: The junction departs from germline at one end; a sequencing error may be responsible. The chain is built from TRBV28 and TRBJ1-6, with 7 bases that match TRBD1. The germline V gene encodes CDR1 MDHEN and CDR2 SYDVKM. CDR3 length equals 12 residues. CDR3 in amino acids: CASRGQTSSLHF. The DNA for the CDR3 is TGTGCCAGCAGGGGACAGACTTCATCCCTCCACTTT. Drawing the rest from reference TRBV28 and TRBJ1-6, the complete variable domain is DVKVTQSSRYLVKRTGEKVFLECVQDMDHENMFWYRQDPGLGLRLIYFSYDVKMKEKGDIPEGYSVSREKKERFSLILESASTNQTSMYLCASRGQTSSLHFGNGTRLTVT.

The chain recombines TRBV19 with TRBJ1-4; 9 bases align to TRBD1. Germline V gene sequence: CDR1 LNHDA, CDR2 SQIVND (reference sequence). This CDR3 is built from 15 residues. After removal of 6 bases from V and 12 bases from J, the junction contained 14 bases not matched to a gene. The CDR3, as DNA: TGTGCCAGTAGAAACCGGGACAGGGTAATGGGGGAACTGTTTTTT. Its translation: CASRNRDRVMGELFF.

The V and J genes are TRBV6-1 and TRBJ2-5; 14 nucleotides match TRBD2. J lost 6 bases, V lost 4 bases, and 7 bases had no gene match. Germline V gene sequence: CDR1 MNHNS, CDR2 SASEGT. The CDR3 consists of 16 residues. CDR3: CASSGLAGGPAKTQYF. DNA of the CDR3: TGTGCCAGCAGTGGACTAGCGGGAGGGCCTGCGAAGACCCAGTACTTC.

This chain uses TRBV7-2 with TRBJ2-7; tentative D call: TRBD2 (5 bases). The CDR3 contains 13 residues. Trimming removed 4 bases from V and 3 bases from J, with 10 bases in between. Germline CDR1 SGHTA, CDR2 FQGNSA. Here the CDR3 reads CASSSNRGYEQYF. The CDR3 coding sequence is TGTGCCAGCAGCTCCAACCGGGGCTACGAGCAGTACTTC. Full variable domain (remainder filled in from reference TRBV7-2 and TRBJ2-7): GAGVSQSPSNKVTEKGKDVELRCDPISGHTALYWYRQSLGQGLEFLIYFQGNSAPDKSGLPSDRFSAERTGGSVSTLTIQRTQQEDSAVYLCASSSNRGYEQYFGPGTRLTVT.

The chain employs TRBV7-8 and TRBJ2-1; 7 nucleotides agree with TRBD2. The CDR3 length is 14 residues. The germline V gene encodes CDR1 SGHVS and CDR2 FQNEAQ. V lost 6 bases, J lost 4 bases, and 6 bases stayed unmatched. The CDR3 sequence: CASRLDGGYNEQFF. The DNA for the CDR3 is TGTGCCAGCAGGTTGGACGGGGGGTACAATGAGCAGTTCTTC.

The V and J genes are TRBV13 and TRBJ2-1; D gene uncertain. Germline values: CDR1 PRHDT, CDR2 FYEKMQ (reference sequence). Trimming shortened V by 5 bases and J by 5 bases, and 10 bases separated the two germline ends. This CDR3 is 13 amino acids long. CDR3 DNA: TGTGCCAGCAGCACCCTAACAGACAATGAGCAGTTCTTC. This encodes CASSTLTDNEQFF.